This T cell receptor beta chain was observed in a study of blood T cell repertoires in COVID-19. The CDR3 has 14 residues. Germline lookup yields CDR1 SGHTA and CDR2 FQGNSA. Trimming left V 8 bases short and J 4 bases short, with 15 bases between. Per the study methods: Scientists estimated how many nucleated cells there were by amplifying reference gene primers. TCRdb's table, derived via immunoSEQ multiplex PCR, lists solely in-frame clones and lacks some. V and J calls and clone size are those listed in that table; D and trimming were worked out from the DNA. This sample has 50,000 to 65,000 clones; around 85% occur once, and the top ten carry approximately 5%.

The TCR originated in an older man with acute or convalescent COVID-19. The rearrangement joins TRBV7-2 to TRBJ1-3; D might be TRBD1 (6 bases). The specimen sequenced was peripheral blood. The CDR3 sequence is CASAYREGGNTIYF. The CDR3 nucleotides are TGTGCCAGCGCCTACAGGGAAGGAGGAAACACCATATATTTT.